This entry features one T cell receptor (beta chain) sequence. The data are from a study of blood T cell repertoires in COVID-19. Clones were read by immunoSEQ multiplex PCR, and TCRdb kept only the in-frame ones, dropping some. The sample contains about 230,000 clones, almost 85% of which appear only once. The sequence was collected from a man over 45 with COVID-19, enrolled during active disease. Input material: peripheral blood.

DNA for the CDR3: TGTGCCAGCAGCGTAGGCTGGACTAGACAGTACGAGCAGTACTTC. It yields the protein CASSVGWTRQYEQYF. The V gene is TRBV9, the J gene TRBJ2-7; 7 nucleotides line up with TRBD2. CDR1 SGDLS and CDR2 YYNGEE come from the germline V gene. Trimming removed 0 bases from V and 4 bases from J; junction bases left unmatched: 7. CDR3 length: 15 amino acids.